Sequencing of this T cell receptor beta chain was carried out in a study of cytomegalovirus exposure and HLA in healthy donors. Amplification used 60 Vbeta primers and 13 Jbeta primers. Data came from immunoSEQ multiplex PCR; TCRdb stores just in-frame clones and leaves some out. This table holds approximately 130,000 clones, roughly 79% found once. In the case of this clone: Antigen specificity is unknown.

CDR3 length: 14 amino acids. The germline V gene encodes CDR1 LGHNA and CDR2 YSLEER. Losses at the gene ends were 1 base for V and 6 bases for J; bases not matched to a gene: 5. Study observations and caveats: As immune exposure information, only CMV serostatus was available.

This clonotype was sampled from a man under 40 in good health and CMV-seronegative. This chain joins TRBV4-3 and TRBJ1-1, with TRBD1 matching over 7 bases. Sample: PBMCs. CDR3 sequence reads: CASSQGGGVAEAFF. Here the CDR3 DNA reads TGCGCCAGCAGCCAAGGAGGGGGCGTCGCTGAAGCTTTCTTT.